This T cell receptor beta chain came from a study of shared clonotypes between healthy human individuals. On the study more broadly: A couple of female and three male donors aged 18 to 49 were enrolled.

V lost 5 bases to trimming and J lost 4 bases; unmatched junction nucleotides: 9. The CDR3 extends over 15 amino acids. CDR1 and CDR2 (germline): SNHLY, FYNNEI. For this clone: Its antigen is currently unknown.

What was sequenced on ten immunoSEQ deep assay plates was unsorted PBMC DNA. TCRdb keeps only in-frame clones here, not all; method: immunoSEQ multiplex PCR. The sample has around 510,000 clones; about 80% are singletons. Findings and caveats of the study: Tissue TCR repertoires likely differ from these blood-only repertoires.

This clonotype was obtained from a woman aged 40 to 50 in good health. Some clones in this sample may be carry-over from other donors' samples. The chain joins TRBV2 to TRBJ2-5; 8 nucleotides match TRBD1. Sequences were obtained from PBMCs. CDR3 nucleotide sequence: TGTGCCAGCAGTCAGCAGGGGGCGCCTGGAGAGACCCAGTACTTC. It is translated as CASSQQGAPGETQYF.